These 32 T cell receptor beta chains were sequenced from one sample in a study of cytomegalovirus exposure and HLA in healthy donors. Use of 60 Vbeta and 13 Jbeta primers characterized the PCR. Profiling relied on immunoSEQ multiplex PCR, and the TCRdb table lists in-frame clones only, not all of them. The repertoire includes 100,000 to 150,000 clones, about 80% of them detected once, and less than 3% sits in the top ten. Sequenced: PBMCs. These receptors were collected from a woman aged 40 to 49 in good health and CMV-seropositive.

The J gene is TRBJ2-5, the V gene TRBV6-5; TRBD1 might be the D (6 bases). The DNA end is a closer match to TRBJ2-7, so the J assignment may be wrong. The CDR3 loop spans 14 amino acids. Germline CDR1 and CDR2: MNHEY and SVGAGI. CDR3 protein: CASSSDTGNDEQYF. CDR3 nucleotide sequence: TGTGCCAGCAGTTCCGATACAGGGAACGACGAGCAGTACTTC.

The chain recombines TRBV6-5 with TRBJ2-5; TRBD2 aligns across 8 bases. This CDR3 comprises 15 residues. Per germline, CDR1 MNHEY and CDR2 SVGAGI. Trimming removed 5 bases from V and 5 bases from J; junction bases left unmatched: 10. In DNA, the CDR3 is TGTGCCAGCAGTCCCCGGGGGGGGCGTAGGGAGACCCAGTACTTC. Residues: CASSPRGGRRETQYF.

This sequence joins TRBV18 and TRBJ1-1; D perhaps matches TRBD1 (6 bases). The length of the CDR3 is 15 residues. From germline, CDR1 is KGHSH and CDR2 LQKENI. Trimming left V 4 bases short and J 5 bases short, with 17 bases between. CDR3 coding DNA: TGTGCCAGCTCACAACTACAGGGTGATGGAACTGAAGCTTTCTTT. Its protein product is CASSQLQGDGTEAFF.

This chain joins TRBV5-4 and TRBJ1-1, with D perhaps TRBD1 (5 bases). The CDR3 contains 16 residues. V shed 0 bases and J shed 1 base, with 13 bases lying between them. Germline V CDR1 and CDR2: SGHNT, YYREEE (reference sequence). DNA for the CDR3: TGTGCCAGCAGCTTGGCCAGGGCTATCCCGAACACTGAAGCTTTCTTT. Its translation: CASSLARAIPNTEAFF.

This sequence joins TRBV5-1 and TRBJ1-6; a possible D gene is TRBD1 (5 bases). Germline lookup yields CDR1 SGHRS and CDR2 YFSETQ. This CDR3 spans 16 amino acids. Between the trimmed V and J ends, which lost 5 bases and 3 bases, there was a span of 15 bases. CDR3 DNA sequence: TGCGCCAGCAGACTCAACTTGCAGGGCTATAATTCACCCCTCCACTTT. It yields the protein CASRLNLQGYNSPLHF.

This sequence joins TRBV29-1 and TRBJ2-3; 7 bases align to TRBD2. The CDR3 loop spans 14 amino acids. Germline CDR1 is SQVTM and CDR2 is ANQGSEA. J was trimmed by 0 bases and V by 4 bases; bases with no gene match: 4. The CDR3 nucleotides read TGCAGCGTTGGTGATAGCGGGAGCACAGATACGCAGTATTTT. This codes for CSVGDSGSTDTQYF.

This clone appeared a single time. This chain joins TRBV18 and TRBJ2-5; 8 bases match TRBD1. CDR1 KGHSH and CDR2 LQKENI come from the germline V gene. The CDR3 covers 14 residues. Trimming cost V 5 bases and J 1 base; bases outside gene matches: 3. This chain's CDR3 is CASSSGQGQETQYF. The DNA of the CDR3 is TGTGCCAGCTCATCTGGACAGGGCCAAGAGACCCAGTACTTC.

The chain has TRBV7-2 and TRBJ1-5; a possible D gene is TRBD1 (5 bases). V was cut by 5 bases and J by 1 base, with 9 bases left in between. The CDR3 consists of 14 residues. The germline CDR1 and CDR2 sequences are SGHTA and FQGNSA. This CDR3 is CASSPTGSNQPQHF. Here the CDR3 DNA reads TGTGCCAGCAGCCCTACAGGAAGCAATCAGCCCCAGCATTTT.

The chain is built from TRBV7-3 and TRBJ1-2; 8 bases map to TRBD1. The germline CDR1 and CDR2 sequences are SGHTA and FQGTGA. The CDR3 runs to 13 residues. J was trimmed by 8 bases and V by 5 bases; bases with no gene match: 7. CDR3 protein: CASSATGGGGYTF. For the CDR3, the DNA is TGTGCCAGCAGCGCCACAGGGGGTGGGGGCTACACCTTC.

The chain uses TRBV5-8 and TRBJ2-5; D may be TRBD1 (6 bases). Germline CDR1 reads SGHTS; CDR2 reads YDEGEE. Trimming pared 5 bases from V and 4 bases from J, leaving 21 bases between. The CDR3 loop spans 16 amino acids. The CDR3: CASRNLGQTEGETQYF. Here the CDR3 DNA reads TGTGCCAGCAGGAACCTCGGACAGACCGAGGGAGAGACCCAGTACTTC.

The chain carries TRBV19 and TRBJ2-7; D is unresolved. From germline, CDR1 is LNHDA and CDR2 SQIVND (reference sequence). The CDR3 consists of 13 residues. V was clipped by 5 bases and J by 4 bases, with 12 bases between them. The CDR3 nucleotides are TGTGCCAGTAGTTTTGGGCAGAAATACGAGCAGTACTTC. The encoded protein is CASSFGQKYEQYF.

V usage is TRBV2 and J usage is TRBJ1-3; no reliable D call. The CDR3 sequence is 14 residues long. Trimming left V 7 bases short and J 0 bases short, with 10 bases between. CDR1 is SNHLY and CDR2 is FYNNEI in the germline V gene. CDR3 region: CASTEAASGNTIYF. The CDR3, as DNA: TGTGCCAGCACCGAGGCAGCCTCTGGAAACACCATATATTTT.

The chain uses TRBV18 and TRBJ1-5, with 10 bases matching TRBD1. CDR3 size: 16 residues. Unmatched junction bases numbered 9, after V lost 5 bases and J lost 5 bases. Germline CDR1 reads KGHSH; CDR2 reads LQKENI. CDR3 sequence reads: CASSARDRGGYQPQHF. The CDR3 region has the DNA TGTGCCAGCTCAGCCCGGGACAGGGGAGGGTATCAGCCCCAGCATTTT.

This clone was seen once. The CDR3 is CASSLVGRPSGAEAFF. For the CDR3, the DNA is TGTGCCAGCAGCTTAGTCGGCAGGCCCTCTGGCGCTGAAGCTTTCTTT. This chain connects TRBV7-9 to TRBJ1-1; D remains unclear. Trimming shortened V by 1 base and J by 6 bases, and 18 bases separated the two germline ends. There are 16 residues in the CDR3. Germline CDR1 and CDR2: SEHNR and FQNEAQ (reference sequence). Variable domain in full (rest from reference TRBV7-9 and TRBJ1-1): DTGVSQNPRHKITKRGQNVTFRCDPISEHNRLYWYRQTLGQGPEFLTYFQNEAQLEKSRLLSDRFSAERPKGSFSTLEIQRTEQGDSAMYLCASSLVGRPSGAEAFFGQGTRLTVV.

The chain is built from TRBV7-2 and TRBJ1-6; a weak D match, TRBD1 (5 bases). The germline V and J ends were trimmed by 3 bases and 10 bases, with 13 bases remaining between them. Germline-derived CDR1 and CDR2 are SGHTA and FQGNSA. The CDR3 sequence is 14 residues long. DNA of the CDR3: TGTGCCAGCAGCTTGCAGGGCCTGAAGTCACCCCTCCACTTT. This codes for CASSLQGLKSPLHF.

The rearrangement uses TRBV5-1 and TRBJ1-4; maybe TRBD1 (6 bases). Trimming removed 6 bases at V and 4 bases at J, with 16 bases between. Germline CDR1 SGHRS, CDR2 YFSETQ. The CDR3 has 15 amino acids. The CDR3 here is CASTIGGAVNEKLFF. Written as DNA, the CDR3 is TGCGCCAGCACCATAGGGGGGGCCGTTAATGAAAAACTGTTTTTT. Variable domain in full (rest from reference TRBV5-1 and TRBJ1-4): KAGVTQTPRYLIKTRGQQVTLSCSPISGHRSVSWYQQTPGQGLQFLFEYFSETQRNKGNFPGRFSGRQFSNSRSEMNVSTLELGDSALYLCASTIGGAVNEKLFFGSGTQLSVL.

This sequence joins TRBV19 and TRBJ1-5, with unresolved D. The germline CDR1 and CDR2 sequences are LNHDA and SQIVND (reference sequence). V lost 3 bases, J lost 7 bases, and 13 bases lay in between. CDR3 length equals 14 residues. The CDR3 nucleotides are TGTGCCAGTAGTATGCGGGGTCTAAGCCAGCCCCAGCATTTT. Translation gives CASSMRGLSQPQHF.

The chain has TRBV7-9 and TRBJ1-6; perhaps TRBD1 as D (5 bases). V lost 3 bases to trimming and J lost 3 bases, with 6 bases between them. Germline CDR1 reads SEHNR; CDR2 reads FQNEAQ (reference sequence). This CDR3 region has 14 residues. Written as DNA, the CDR3 is TGTGCCAGCAGCTTCGACAGCTATAATTCACCCCTCCACTTT. Its protein is CASSFDSYNSPLHF.

This sequence joins TRBV19 and TRBJ2-1, with 14 bases identical to TRBD2. Germline V gene lookup returns CDR1 LNHDA and CDR2 SQIVND (reference sequence). Germline trimming cut 3 bases from V and 8 bases from J; bases unmatched to any gene: 0. This CDR3 has 14 amino acids. Written as DNA, the CDR3 is TGTGCCAGTAGTATGGGACTAGCGGGAGATGAGCAGTTCTTC. This encodes CASSMGLAGDEQFF.

This chain connects TRBV19 to TRBJ2-6, with D unclear. Trimming took 6 bases from V and 2 from J, leaving 5 bases between them. CDR3 length: 13 amino acids. Germline loops: CDR1 LNHDA, CDR2 SQIVND (reference sequence). CDR3 sequence (DNA): TGTGCCAGTAGACTGGCTGGGGCCAACGTCCTGACTTTC. Amino acids: CASRLAGANVLTF.

The chain joins TRBV11-3 to TRBJ2-7; 13 nucleotides line up with TRBD2. V dropped 4 bases and J dropped 5; count of bases not matched to a gene: 2. The CDR3 loop spans 14 amino acids. CDR1 and CDR2 from the germline V gene are SGHNT and YENEEA. The CDR3 nucleotides read TGTGCCAGCAGCTCGGGGACTAGCGGGGACGAGCAGTACTTC. Its protein is CASSSGTSGDEQYF.

V is TRBV18 and J is TRBJ1-6; D remains unclear. Looked up from germline, CDR1 is KGHSH and CDR2 is LQKENI. The CDR3 length is 15 residues. Trimming removed 2 bases from V and 9 bases from J, with 14 bases in between. The CDR3 here is CASSPNPRGGSPLHF. The CDR3 nucleotides are TGTGCCAGCTCACCAAACCCCCGGGGTGGTTCACCCCTCCACTTT.

The chain recombines TRBV9 with TRBJ1-6; D uncertain. Germline loops: CDR1 SGDLS, CDR2 YYNGEE. V was cut by 1 base and J by 11 bases, with 13 bases left in between. The CDR3 consists of 14 residues. The CDR3 protein is CASSVKGRGPPLHF. The CDR3 nucleotides are TGTGCCAGCAGCGTAAAAGGGAGAGGGCCACCCCTCCACTTT.

The sample holds a few counts of this clone. The chain couples TRBV2 to TRBJ2-7, with 10 bases identical to TRBD2. The CDR3 consists of 15 residues. Germline V CDR1 and CDR2: SNHLY, FYNNEI. V lost 7 bases and J lost 5; bases outside the gene matches: 11. The CDR3 sequence: CASTLRASGSNEQYF. The CDR3 region has the DNA TGTGCCAGCACCCTGAGGGCTAGCGGGAGCAACGAGCAGTACTTC.

This clone has only one observation. The CDR3 sequence is CASSYDRNTEAFF. The CDR3 DNA sequence: TGTGCCAGCAGCTATGACAGGAACACTGAAGCTTTCTTT. The chain recombines TRBV5-4 with TRBJ1-1, with D possibly matching TRBD1 (5 bases). CDR1 SGHNT and CDR2 YYREEE come from the germline V gene (reference sequence). The CDR3 extends over 13 amino acids. The V end was cut by 3 bases, the J end by 1 base, with 7 bases between.

This clone was picked up one time. A junction boundary mismatches the germline segment, possibly from a read error. This sequence joins TRBV5-6 and TRBJ2-7; TRBD2 agrees at 7 bases. CDR3 length: 15 amino acids. Germline V gene lookup returns CDR1 SGHDT and CDR2 YYEEEE. The CDR3 spells CASSSGGFISYEQCF. The CDR3 coding sequence is TGTGCCAGCAGCTCGGGGGGTTTTATCTCCTACGAGCAGTGCTTC.

The genes are TRBV6-1 and TRBJ1-2; tentatively, D is TRBD1 (6 bases). The CDR3 length is 16 residues. Per germline, CDR1 MNHNS and CDR2 SASEGT. V lost 1 base to trimming and J lost 6 bases, with 18 bases between them. The CDR3 reads CASSEVYSGERNGYTF. The CDR3 nucleotides are TGTGCCAGCAGTGAAGTGTATTCAGGGGAAAGAAATGGCTACACCTTC.

A single count supports this clone. The chain recombines TRBV6-5 with TRBJ2-5; D may be TRBD2 (5 bases). Trimming left V 4 bases short and J 11 bases short, with 17 bases between. From germline, CDR1 is MNHEY and CDR2 SVGAGI. There are 13 residues in the CDR3. The CDR3: CASSSTPSQEQYF. DNA of the CDR3: TGTGCCAGCAGTTCTACGCCTAGCCAGGAGCAGTACTTC.

The chain is built from TRBV6-6 and TRBJ2-7; 7 bases are a match to TRBD1. The CDR3 has 14 amino acids. Unmatched junction bases numbered 8, after V lost 6 bases and J lost 3 bases. CDR1 and CDR2 from the germline V gene are MNHNY and SVGAGI (reference sequence). The DNA of the CDR3 is TGTGCCAGCAGGCCACAGGGGCTAATCTACGAGCAGTACTTC. Amino acids: CASRPQGLIYEQYF.

CDR3 bases: TGTGCCAGCTCGCCGGGACTTGCCGTTCGGAGAGATACGCAGTATTTT. Its translation: CASSPGLAVRRDTQYF. The chain recombines TRBV18 with TRBJ2-3, with D possibly TRBD2 on 6 matching bases. Trimming removed 6 bases at V and 5 bases at J, with 21 bases between. The CDR3 consists of 16 residues. Germline V gives CDR1 KGHSH, CDR2 LQKENI.

CDR3 amino acids: CASSPIRGRFTYEQYF. Here the CDR3 DNA reads TGTGCCAGCAGTCCAATCAGGGGGCGCTTCACCTACGAGCAGTACTTC. The chain recombines TRBV11-2 with TRBJ2-7; 8 bases map to TRBD1. The V gene's germline CDR1 is SGHAT and CDR2 FQNNGV. The CDR3 loop spans 16 amino acids. V lost 6 bases to trimming and J lost 2 bases; unmatched junction nucleotides: 12.

The rearrangement joins TRBV10-3 to TRBJ1-4; D possibly corresponds to TRBD1 (5 bases). V was shortened by 2 bases and J by 8 bases, with 12 bases between the two germline ends. Germline CDR1 is ENHRY and CDR2 is SYGVKD. CDR3 length equals 14 residues. The CDR3 is CAISEDGHREKLFF. The DNA for the CDR3 is TGTGCCATCAGTGAGGACGGACACAGGGAAAAACTGTTTTTT.